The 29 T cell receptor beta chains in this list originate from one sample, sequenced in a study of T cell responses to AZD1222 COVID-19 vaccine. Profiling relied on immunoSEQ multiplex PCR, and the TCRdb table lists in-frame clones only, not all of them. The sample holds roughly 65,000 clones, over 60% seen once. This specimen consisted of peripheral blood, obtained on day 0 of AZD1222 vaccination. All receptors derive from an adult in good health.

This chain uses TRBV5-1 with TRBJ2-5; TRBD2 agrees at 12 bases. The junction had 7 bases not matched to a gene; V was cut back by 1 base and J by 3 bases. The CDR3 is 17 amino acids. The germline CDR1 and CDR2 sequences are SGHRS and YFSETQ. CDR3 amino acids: CASSLSLAGGPEETQYF. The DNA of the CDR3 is TGCGCCAGCAGCTTGAGCCTAGCGGGGGGGCCAGAAGAGACCCAGTACTTC.

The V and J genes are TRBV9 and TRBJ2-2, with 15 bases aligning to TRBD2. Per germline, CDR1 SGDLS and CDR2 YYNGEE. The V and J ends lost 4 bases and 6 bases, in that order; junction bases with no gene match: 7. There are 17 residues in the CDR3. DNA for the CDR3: TGTGCCAGCAGCCCCCCTTGGACTAGCGGGGGGGCCGGGGAGCTGTTTTTT. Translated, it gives CASSPPWTSGGAGELFF.

CDR3 DNA sequence: TGTGCCTGGAGTCGTCCATCTGGGGCCAACGTCCTGACTTTC. Its translation: CAWSRPSGANVLTF. The gene calls are TRBV30 and TRBJ2-6; D unclear. The CDR3 extends over 14 amino acids. V dropped 2 bases and J dropped 1 base, with 6 bases sitting between them. Germline assignment: CDR1 GTSNPN and CDR2 SVGIG (reference sequence).

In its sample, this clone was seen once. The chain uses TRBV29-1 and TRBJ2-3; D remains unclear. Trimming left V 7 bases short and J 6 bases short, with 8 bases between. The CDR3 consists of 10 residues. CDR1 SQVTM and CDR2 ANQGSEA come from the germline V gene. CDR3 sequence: CSGKFDTQYF. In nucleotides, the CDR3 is TGCAGCGGAAAATTTGATACGCAGTATTTT.

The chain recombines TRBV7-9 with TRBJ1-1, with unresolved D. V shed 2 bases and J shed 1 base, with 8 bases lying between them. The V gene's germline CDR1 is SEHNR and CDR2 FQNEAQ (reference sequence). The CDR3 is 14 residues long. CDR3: CASSLIPENTEAFF. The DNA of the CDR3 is TGTGCCAGCAGCTTAATACCGGAGAACACTGAAGCTTTCTTT.

The CDR3 sequence: CASSFRDGYTF. CDR3 bases: TGTGCCAGCAGTTTCAGGGATGGCTACACCTTC. This sequence joins TRBV6-6 and TRBJ1-2, with D maybe TRBD1 (5 bases). This CDR3 spans 11 amino acids. V lost 4 bases and J 6 bases, leaving 6 bases between the germline ends. CDR1 and CDR2 from the germline V gene are MNHNY and SVGAGI (reference sequence).

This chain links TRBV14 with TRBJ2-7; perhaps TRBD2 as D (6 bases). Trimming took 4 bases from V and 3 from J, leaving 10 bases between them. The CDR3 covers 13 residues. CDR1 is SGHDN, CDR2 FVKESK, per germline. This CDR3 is CASSLGGGYEQYF. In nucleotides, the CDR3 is TGTGCCAGCAGCCTCGGGGGTGGCTACGAGCAGTACTTC. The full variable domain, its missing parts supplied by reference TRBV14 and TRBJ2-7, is EAGVTQFPSHSVIEKGQTVTLRCDPISGHDNLYWYRRVMGKEIKFLLHFVKESKQDESGMPNNRFLAERTGGTYSTLKVQPAELEDSGVYFCASSLGGGYEQYFGPGTRLTVT.

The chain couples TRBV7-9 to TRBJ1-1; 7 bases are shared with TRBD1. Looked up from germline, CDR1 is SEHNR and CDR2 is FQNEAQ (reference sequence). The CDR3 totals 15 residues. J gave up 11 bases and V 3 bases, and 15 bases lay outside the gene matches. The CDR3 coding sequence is TGTGCCAGCAGCTTCACCCAACTCACAGGGGAACGTGCTTTCTTT. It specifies CASSFTQLTGERAFF.

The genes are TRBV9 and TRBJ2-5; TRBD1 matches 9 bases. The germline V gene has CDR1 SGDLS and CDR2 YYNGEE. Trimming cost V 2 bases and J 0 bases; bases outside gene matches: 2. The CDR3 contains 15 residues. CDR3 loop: CASSVGQGHQETQYF. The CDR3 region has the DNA TGTGCCAGCAGCGTGGGACAGGGCCACCAAGAGACCCAGTACTTC. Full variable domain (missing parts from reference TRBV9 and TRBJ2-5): DSGVTQTPKHLITATGQRVTLRCSPRSGDLSVYWYQQSLDQGLQFLIQYYNGEERAKGNILERFSAQQFPDLHSELNLSSLELGDSALYFCASSVGQGHQETQYFGPGTRLLVL.

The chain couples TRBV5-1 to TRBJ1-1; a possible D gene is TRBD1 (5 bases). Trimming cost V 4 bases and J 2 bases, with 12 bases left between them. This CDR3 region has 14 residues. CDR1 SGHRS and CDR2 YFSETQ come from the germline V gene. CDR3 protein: CASSGTQGNTEAFF. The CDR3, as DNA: TGCGCCAGCAGCGGCACCCAGGGTAACACTGAAGCTTTCTTT.

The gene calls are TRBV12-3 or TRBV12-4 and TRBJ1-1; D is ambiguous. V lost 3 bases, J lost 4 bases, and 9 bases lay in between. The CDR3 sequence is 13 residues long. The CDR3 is CASSFYVRTEAFF. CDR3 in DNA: TGTGCCAGCAGTTTTTATGTACGCACTGAAGCTTTCTTT.

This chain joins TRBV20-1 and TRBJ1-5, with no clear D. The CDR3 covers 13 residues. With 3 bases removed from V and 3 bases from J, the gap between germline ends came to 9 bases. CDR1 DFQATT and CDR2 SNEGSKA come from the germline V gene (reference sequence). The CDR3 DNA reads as TGCAGTGCTAGTCGAGGGTCCAATCAGCCCCAGCATTTT. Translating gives CSASRGSNQPQHF.

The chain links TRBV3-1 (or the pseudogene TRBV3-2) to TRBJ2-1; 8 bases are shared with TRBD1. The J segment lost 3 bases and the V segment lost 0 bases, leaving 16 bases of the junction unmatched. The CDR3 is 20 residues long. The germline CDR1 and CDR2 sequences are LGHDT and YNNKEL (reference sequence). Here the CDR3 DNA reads TGTGCCAGCAGCCAAGATTCTGGTAACCCCTCAGGGGGCCGCTACAATGAGCAGTTCTTC. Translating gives CASSQDSGNPSGGRYNEQFF.

CDR3 coding DNA: TGTGCCAGCAGTGAAACCTGGGGGGAGACCCAGTACTTC. Amino acids: CASSETWGETQYF. This chain uses TRBV6-1 with TRBJ2-5; the D gene could be TRBD1 or TRBD2 (5 bases each). Between the trimmed V and J ends, which lost 2 bases and 5 bases, there was a span of 9 bases. The CDR3 spans 13 residues. CDR1 and CDR2 from the germline V gene are MNHNS and SASEGT.

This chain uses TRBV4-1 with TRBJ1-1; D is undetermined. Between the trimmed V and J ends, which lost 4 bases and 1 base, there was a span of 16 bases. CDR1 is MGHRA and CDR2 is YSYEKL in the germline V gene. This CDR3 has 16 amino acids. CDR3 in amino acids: CASSPGPPRRNTEAFF. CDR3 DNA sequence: TGCGCCAGCAGCCCCGGACCTCCGAGAAGGAACACTGAAGCTTTCTTT.

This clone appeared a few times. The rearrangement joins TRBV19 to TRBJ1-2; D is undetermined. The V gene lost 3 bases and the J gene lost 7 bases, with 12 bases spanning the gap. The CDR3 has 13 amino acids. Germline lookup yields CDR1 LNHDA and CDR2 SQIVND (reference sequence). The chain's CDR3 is CASSIDWRSGYTF. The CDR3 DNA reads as TGTGCCAGTAGTATTGACTGGAGAAGTGGCTACACCTTC.

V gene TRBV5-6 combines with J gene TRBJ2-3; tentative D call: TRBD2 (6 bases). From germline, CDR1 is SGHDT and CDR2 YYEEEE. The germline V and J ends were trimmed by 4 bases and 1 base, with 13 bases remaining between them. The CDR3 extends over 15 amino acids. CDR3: CASSLRGPRTDTQYF. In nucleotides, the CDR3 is TGTGCCAGCAGCCTGCGGGGACCCCGCACAGATACGCAGTATTTT.

Written as DNA, the CDR3 is TGTGCCAGCATGGTAGGGGTGAATCAGCCCCAGCATTTT. It encodes CASMVGVNQPQHF. This chain joins TRBV6-6 and TRBJ1-5; D might be TRBD1 (5 bases). CDR1 is MNHNY and CDR2 is SVGAGI in the germline V gene (reference sequence). Trimming left V 7 bases short and J 4 bases short, with 11 bases between. This CDR3 region has 13 residues.

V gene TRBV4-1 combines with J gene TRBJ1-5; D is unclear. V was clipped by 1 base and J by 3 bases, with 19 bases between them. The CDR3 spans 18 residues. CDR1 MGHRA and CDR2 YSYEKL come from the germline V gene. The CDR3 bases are TGCGCCAGCAGCCAAGGTAGGGCCTCCGGCAGCCTCAATCAGCCCCAGCATTTT. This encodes CASSQGRASGSLNQPQHF.

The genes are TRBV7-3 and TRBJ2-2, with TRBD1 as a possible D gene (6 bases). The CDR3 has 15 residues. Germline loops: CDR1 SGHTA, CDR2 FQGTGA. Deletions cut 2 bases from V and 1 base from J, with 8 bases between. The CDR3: CASSLGGLNTGELFF. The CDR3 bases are TGTGCCAGCAGCTTAGGGGGCCTGAACACCGGGGAGCTGTTTTTT.

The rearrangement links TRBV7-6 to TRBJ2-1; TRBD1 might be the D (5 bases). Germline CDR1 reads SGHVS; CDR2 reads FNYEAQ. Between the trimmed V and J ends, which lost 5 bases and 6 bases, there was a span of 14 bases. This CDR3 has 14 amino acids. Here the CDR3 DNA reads TGTGCCAGCAGCCCCTTAGGGGAACGCAATGAGCAGTTCTTC. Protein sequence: CASSPLGERNEQFF.

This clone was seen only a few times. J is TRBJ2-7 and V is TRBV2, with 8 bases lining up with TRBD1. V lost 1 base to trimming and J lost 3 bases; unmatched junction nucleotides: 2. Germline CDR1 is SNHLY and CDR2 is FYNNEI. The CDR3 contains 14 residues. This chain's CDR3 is CASSEVGQGYEQYF. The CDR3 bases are TGTGCCAGCAGTGAAGTTGGACAGGGCTACGAGCAGTACTTC.

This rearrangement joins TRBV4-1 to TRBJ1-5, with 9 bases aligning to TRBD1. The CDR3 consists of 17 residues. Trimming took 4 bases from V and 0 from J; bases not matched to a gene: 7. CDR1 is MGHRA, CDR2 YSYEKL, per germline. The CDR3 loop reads CASSLRDREYSNQPQHF. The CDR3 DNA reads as TGCGCCAGCAGCCTCCGGGACAGGGAATATAGCAATCAGCCCCAGCATTTT.

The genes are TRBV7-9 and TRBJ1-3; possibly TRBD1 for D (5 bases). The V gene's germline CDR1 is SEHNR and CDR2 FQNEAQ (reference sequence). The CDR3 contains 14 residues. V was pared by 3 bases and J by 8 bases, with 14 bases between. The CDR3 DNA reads TGTGCCAGCAGCTTGTCGGGGGAATCGGACACCATATATTTT. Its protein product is CASSLSGESDTIYF.

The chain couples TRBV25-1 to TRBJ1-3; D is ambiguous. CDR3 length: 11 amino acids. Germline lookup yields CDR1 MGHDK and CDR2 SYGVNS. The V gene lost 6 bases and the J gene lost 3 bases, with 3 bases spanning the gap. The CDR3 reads CASRSGNTIYF. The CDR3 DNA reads TGTGCCAGCAGAAGTGGAAACACCATATATTTT.

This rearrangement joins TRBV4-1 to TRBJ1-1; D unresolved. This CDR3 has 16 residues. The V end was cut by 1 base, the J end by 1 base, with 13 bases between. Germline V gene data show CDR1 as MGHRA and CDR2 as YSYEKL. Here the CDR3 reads CASSQVLTAKNTEAFF. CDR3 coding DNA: TGCGCCAGCAGCCAAGTATTAACAGCCAAGAACACTGAAGCTTTCTTT.

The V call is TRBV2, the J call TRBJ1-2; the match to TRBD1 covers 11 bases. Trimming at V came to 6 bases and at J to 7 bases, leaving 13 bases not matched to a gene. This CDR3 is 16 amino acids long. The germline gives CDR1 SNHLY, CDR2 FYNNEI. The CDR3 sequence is CASSPRLGQGDSGYTF. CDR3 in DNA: TGTGCCAGCAGCCCCCGGTTGGGACAGGGGGATAGTGGCTACACCTTC.

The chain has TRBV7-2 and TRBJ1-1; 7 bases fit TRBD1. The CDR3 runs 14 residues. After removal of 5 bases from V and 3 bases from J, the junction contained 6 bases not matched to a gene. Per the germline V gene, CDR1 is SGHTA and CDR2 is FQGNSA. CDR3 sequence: CASSQRDRYTEAFF. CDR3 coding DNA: TGTGCCAGCAGCCAAAGGGACAGATACACTGAAGCTTTCTTT.

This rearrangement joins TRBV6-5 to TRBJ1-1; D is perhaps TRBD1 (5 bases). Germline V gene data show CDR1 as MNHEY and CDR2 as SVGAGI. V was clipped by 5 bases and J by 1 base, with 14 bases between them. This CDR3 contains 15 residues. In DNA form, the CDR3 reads TGTGCCAGCAGTCATCTCCCCCAGGGGAACACTGAAGCTTTCTTT. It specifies CASSHLPQGNTEAFF.